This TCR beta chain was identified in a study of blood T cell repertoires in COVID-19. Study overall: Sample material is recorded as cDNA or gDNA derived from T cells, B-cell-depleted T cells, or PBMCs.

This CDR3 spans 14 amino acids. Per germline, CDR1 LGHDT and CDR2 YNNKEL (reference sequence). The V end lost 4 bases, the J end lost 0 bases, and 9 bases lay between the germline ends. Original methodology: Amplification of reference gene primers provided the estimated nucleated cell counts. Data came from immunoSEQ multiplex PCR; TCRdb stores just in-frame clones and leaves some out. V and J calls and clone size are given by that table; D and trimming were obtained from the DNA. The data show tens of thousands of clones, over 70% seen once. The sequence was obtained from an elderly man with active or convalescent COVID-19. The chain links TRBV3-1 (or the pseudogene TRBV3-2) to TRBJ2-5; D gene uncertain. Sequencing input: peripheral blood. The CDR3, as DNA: TGTGCCAGCAGCCGAGGTGTGGACCAAGAGACCCAGTACTTC. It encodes CASSRGVDQETQYF.